This is a list of T cell receptor beta chains from one sample in a study of blood T cell repertoires in COVID-19. Data came from immunoSEQ multiplex PCR; TCRdb stores just in-frame clones and leaves some out. In the table there are some 200,000 clones, 80% to 90% of which are singletons. The specimen sequenced was PBMCs or T cells enriched from blood (not recorded which). These receptors came from a man between 18 and 29 years old with acute COVID-19. Each CDR3 is given with its conserved first and last residue. A D gene is named only where the DNA matches it firmly. Clone size is not always given. Where it is, it says once, few, many or a class for expanded clones.

cdr3_aa cdr3_nt v_call clone_size d_call j_call
CASSFGYRELTYEQYF TGTGCCAGCAGTTTTGGGTATCGGGAGTTAACCTACGAGCAGTACTTC TRBV28 few NA TRBJ2-7
CASSLGPYEHRGAVF TGTGCCAGCAGCTTAGGCCCTTACGAACACCGGGGAGCTGTTTTT TRBV7-3 once NA TRBJ2-2
CASSPGTEAFF TGTGCCAGCAGCCCGGGGACTGAAGCTTTCTTT TRBV11-3 NA NA TRBJ1-1
CASSTSSGNTIYF TGTGCCAGCAGTACATCCTCTGGAAACACCATATATTTT TRBV28 NA NA TRBJ1-3
CASPGGNTGELFF TGTGCCTCCCCTGGAGGGAACACCGGGGAGCTGTTTTTT TRBV28 NA NA TRBJ2-2
CASSLRLAGESGYEQYF TGTGCCAGCAGCTTACGACTAGCGGGAGAATCCGGTTACGAGCAGTACTTC TRBV4-2 NA TRBD2 TRBJ2-7
CASSRDSSGANVLTF TGTGCCAGCAGTCGAGACAGCTCTGGGGCCAACGTCCTGACTTTC TRBV28 NA NA TRBJ2-6
CASSNRLAESYNEQFF TGTGCCAGCAGCAACCGACTAGCGGAAAGTTACAATGAGCAGTTCTTC TRBV7-9 NA TRBD2 TRBJ2-1
CASSLGNGGGGYTF TGTGCCAGCAGCTTAGGCAATGGGGGAGGCGGCTACACCTTC TRBV11-2 NA NA TRBJ1-2
CASSPTGISGYTF TGTGCCAGCAGCCCGACAGGGATAAGTGGCTACACCTTC TRBV6-2/TRBV6-3 NA TRBD1 TRBJ1-2
CASSLGSRLPYEQYF TGTGCCAGCAGCTTAGGGTCCAGGCTCCCATACGAGCAGTACTTC TRBV13 NA NA TRBJ2-7
CASSQDQGQGTGELFF TGCGCCAGCAGCCAAGATCAAGGACAGGGCACCGGGGAGCTGTTTTTT TRBV4-3 NA TRBD1 TRBJ2-2
CASSYPEGQAQNTEAFF TGTGCCAGCAGTTACCCAGAGGGCCAGGCACAGAACACTGAAGCTTTCTTT TRBV6-7 NA NA TRBJ1-1
CASSLYGRDYEQYF TGTGCCAGCAGCTTATACGGCAGGGACTACGAGCAGTACTTC TRBV7-8 NA NA TRBJ2-7
CASRARGTGTSVNTGELFF TGTGCCAGCAGAGCCAGAGGGACGGGGACTAGCGTGAACACCGGGGAGCTGTTTTTT TRBV7-9 NA TRBD2 TRBJ2-2
CASSAVTGEAYEQYF TGTGCCAGCAGCGCGGTCACAGGGGAAGCCTACGAGCAGTACTTC TRBV7-2 NA TRBD1 TRBJ2-7
CASSIVFYVGTGNGYTF TGTGCCAGTAGTATAGTATTTTATGTAGGGACAGGGAATGGCTACACCTTC TRBV19 NA TRBD1 TRBJ1-2
CASGLGAGRQETQYF TGTGCTAGTGGTCTAGGGGCAGGCCGCCAAGAGACCCAGTACTTC TRBV12-5 once NA TRBJ2-5
CASSFLTGGNEKLFF TGTGCCAGCAGTTTCTTGACAGGGGGAAATGAAAAACTGTTTTTT TRBV6-5 NA TRBD1 TRBJ1-4
CASRGGTSGKQDTGELFF TGCGCCAGCCGGGGGGGGACTAGCGGGAAACAGGACACCGGGGAGCTGTTTTTT TRBV7-9 NA TRBD2 TRBJ2-2
CASSQDHPGGNEQFF TGCGCCAGCAGCCAAGATCATCCGGGGGGCAATGAGCAGTTCTTC TRBV4-1 NA TRBD2 TRBJ2-1
CASSHGGFGAEAFF TGTGCCAGCAGTCACGGGGGTTTCGGTGCTGAAGCTTTCTTT TRBV9 NA NA TRBJ1-1
CAISETLSYEQYF TGTGCCATCAGTGAGACCCTATCCTACGAGCAGTACTTC TRBV10-3 NA NA TRBJ2-7
CASSLVQGRDTEAFF TGTGCCAGCAGCTTAGTTCAAGGCAGGGACACTGAAGCTTTCTTT TRBV13 NA NA TRBJ1-1
CASSVGGDREGEQYF TGTGCCAGCAGCGTAGGAGGGGACCGGGAGGGCGAGCAGTACTTC TRBV9 NA TRBD2 TRBJ2-7
CASSSDRVGSYEQYF TGTGCCAGCAGCTCGGACAGGGTGGGCTCCTACGAGCAGTACTTC TRBV7-6 NA TRBD1 TRBJ2-7
CASRFGQGARANEKLFF TGTGCCAGCAGGTTCGGACAGGGGGCGCGGGCTAATGAAAAACTGTTTTTT TRBV4-2 NA TRBD1 TRBJ1-4
CAWTSGRTSEQYF TGTGCCTGGACTAGCGGGAGGACTAGCGAGCAGTACTTC TRBV30 NA TRBD2 TRBJ2-7
CASSLNTGGLNYGYTF TGTGCCAGCAGTTTAAACACAGGGGGCCTTAACTATGGCTACACCTTC TRBV28 NA TRBD1 TRBJ1-2
CASSQERTGGSDTQYF TGCGCCAGCAGCCAAGAGAGGACAGGTGGTTCGGATACGCAGTATTTT TRBV4-1 NA TRBD1 TRBJ2-3
CASSLPQGLEETQYF TGTGCCAGCAGCTTGCCACAGGGCCTTGAGGAGACCCAGTACTTC TRBV5-4 few NA TRBJ2-5
CASSSPTQKEKLFF TGTGCCAGCAGTTCACCTACCCAAAAGGAAAAACTGTTTTTT TRBV7-9 NA NA TRBJ1-4
CASSESGSGTQYF TGCGCCAGCAGTGAGTCGGGGAGTGGGACCCAGTACTTC TRBV10-1 NA NA TRBJ2-5
CASTAGGNQPQHF TGTGCCAGCACGGCAGGAGGAAATCAGCCCCAGCATTTT TRBV21-1 NA NA TRBJ1-5
CASSLGAGFSSYNEQFF TGCGCCAGCAGCTTGGGAGCGGGCTTTTCCTCCTACAATGAGCAGTTCTTC TRBV5-1 NA NA TRBJ2-1
CASSLSPGLNYGYTF TGTGCCAGCAGCTTAAGCCCAGGACTGAACTATGGCTACACCTTC TRBV11-2 many NA TRBJ1-2
CASSLALADYNEQFF TGTGCCAGCAGCTTAGCACTAGCGGATTACAATGAGCAGTTCTTC TRBV7-2 NA TRBD2 TRBJ2-1
CASSQTLAGGSYEQYF TGCGCCAGCAGCCAAACACTAGCGGGAGGCTCCTACGAGCAGTACTTC TRBV4-1 NA TRBD2 TRBJ2-7
CADPTSGIEDTQYF TGTGCCGATCCGACTAGCGGGATCGAAGATACGCAGTATTTT TRBV7-3 NA TRBD2 TRBJ2-3
CASSLANEQYF TGTGCCAGCAGCTTGGCTAACGAGCAGTACTTC TRBV5-4 few NA TRBJ2-7
CASSLRGNNQPQHF TGTGCCAGCAGCCTCAGGGGAAACAATCAGCCCCAGCATTTT TRBV28 NA NA TRBJ1-5
CASSQVIGGSKAYNEQFF TGTGCCAGCAGCCAAGTGATAGGCGGGAGTAAGGCCTACAATGAGCAGTTCTTC TRBV3-1/TRBV3-2 NA TRBD2 TRBJ2-1
CASRATGTDYEQYF TGTGCCAGCAGAGCCACCGGGACAGACTACGAGCAGTACTTC TRBV7-9 NA TRBD1 TRBJ2-7
CASSLGLAGVGYEQYF TGTGCCAGCAGCTTAGGGCTAGCGGGAGTTGGGTACGAGCAGTACTTC TRBV7-9 NA TRBD2 TRBJ2-7
CAISRLAGVTDTQYF TGTGCCATCAGTCGACTAGCGGGAGTAACAGATACGCAGTATTTT TRBV10-3 few TRBD2 TRBJ2-3
CASSRLSAGGLNTGELFF TGTGCCAGCAGTCGACTTTCGGCGGGAGGGCTGAACACCGGGGAGCTGTTTTTT TRBV6-6 NA TRBD2 TRBJ2-2
CASSLVESDEQYF TGCGCCAGCAGCTTAGTAGAGTCGGACGAGCAGTACTTC TRBV5-1 few NA TRBJ2-7
CASSVGVAGRAYEQYF TGTGCCAGCAGCGTAGGTGTGGCGGGTCGGGCCTACGAGCAGTACTTC TRBV9 NA NA TRBJ2-7
CASSPSTRDEQFF TGTGCCAGCTCACCATCCACTAGGGATGAGCAGTTCTTC TRBV18 NA NA TRBJ2-1
CASSYSLAGDTQYF TGTGCCAGCAGTTACTCTCTAGCGGGAGATACGCAGTATTTT TRBV6-5 once TRBD2 TRBJ2-3